These 19 T cell receptor beta chains were sequenced from one sample in a study of HIV-infected patients and healthy controls. TCRdb re-called the 5' RACE reads with MiXCR, one entry per CDR3 protein. The table includes 18,000 or so distinct CDR3 sequences, 16% detected once. The sequenced sample was CD8+ T cells from blood. The receptors shown here come from a human donor in good health.

There are many counts of this clonotype. V gene TRBV10-3 combines with J gene TRBJ1-5, with TRBD1 matching over 9 bases. Per the germline V gene, CDR1 is ENHRY and CDR2 is SYGVKD. The CDR3 extends over 16 amino acids. V shed 3 bases and J 6 bases; nucleotides not matched to a gene: 9. The CDR3 DNA reads TGTGCCATCAGTGATCCAAGGGACAGGGCTGGTCAGCCCCAGCATTTT. Encoded protein: CAISDPRDRAGQPQHF.

This clonotype was recorded at least ten times. The J gene is TRBJ2-3, the V gene TRBV19; possibly TRBD2 for D (5 bases). CDR3 size: 15 residues. Trimming stripped 2 bases from V and 6 bases from J, with 15 bases between. Germline assignment: CDR1 LNHDA and CDR2 SQIVND (reference sequence). The CDR3 nucleotides are TGTGCCAGTAGTATACCCCCAGGAGGAGCGGATACGCAGTATTTT. Its protein product is CASSIPPGGADTQYF.

This clonotype has just a few counts. The V call is TRBV5-6, the J call TRBJ2-7; possibly TRBD2 for D (5 bases). Trimming pared 7 bases from V and 2 bases from J, leaving 13 bases between. From germline, CDR1 is SGHDT and CDR2 YYEEEE. CDR3 length equals 13 residues. The CDR3 DNA reads as TGTGCCAGCTCCGAGGTGAGGGCCTACGAGCAGTACTTC. This translates into CASSEVRAYEQYF.

This clonotype was seen many times. The chain links TRBV29-1 to TRBJ2-1; maybe TRBD2 (6 bases). Trimming took off 7 bases at V and 3 bases at J, with 22 bases between the two ends. There are 16 residues in the CDR3. CDR1 and CDR2 (germline): SQVTM, ANQGSEA. Here the CDR3 reads CSANPTGTGDYNEQFF. CDR3 DNA sequence: TGCAGCGCCAACCCCACCGGGACTGGGGACTACAATGAGCAGTTCTTC.

This clonotype was recorded many times. The chain couples TRBV12-3 or TRBV12-4 to TRBJ1-6, with D uncertain. The CDR3 runs 14 residues. The germline V and J ends were trimmed by 3 bases and 5 bases, with 8 bases remaining between them. The CDR3 nucleotides read TGTGCCAGCAGTTTTTTAGGCGATAATTCACCCCTCCACTTT. It translates to CASSFLGDNSPLHF.

The sample holds many counts of this clonotype. V usage is TRBV29-1 and J usage is TRBJ2-1; 11 bases map to TRBD2. This CDR3 contains 15 residues. After removal of 6 bases from V and 1 base from J, the junction contained 5 bases not matched to a gene. Germline V CDR1 and CDR2: SQVTM, ANQGSEA. CDR3 amino acids: CSVGTSGTSYNEQFF. CDR3 nucleotide sequence: TGCAGCGTCGGGACTAGCGGCACTTCCTACAATGAGCAGTTCTTC.

Many counts were recorded for this clonotype. The chain is built from TRBV6-4 and TRBJ2-6; D gene unclear. This CDR3 contains 17 residues. The germline gives CDR1 MRHNA, CDR2 SNTAGT. The ends were cut back, 4 bases at V and 0 bases at J, with 13 bases in the middle. The CDR3 region is CASSVEFSSSGANVLTF. CDR3 nucleotides: TGTGCCAGCAGTGTAGAGTTCTCTAGCTCTGGGGCCAACGTCCTGACTTTC.

This clonotype was seen at least ten times. Germline is not matched at one junction end, which may reflect a read error. The chain employs TRBV30 and TRBJ1-1, with D perhaps TRBD1 (6 bases). CDR3 length: 14 residues. Per germline, CDR1 GTSNPN and CDR2 SVGIG (reference sequence). The CDR3, as DNA: TGTGCCTGGAGGGGGGCCAGCATGAACACTGATGCTTTCTTT. Protein product: CAWRGASMNTDAFF.

This clonotype was seen at least ten times. The genes are TRBV12-3 or TRBV12-4 and TRBJ1-4; D gene unclear. Trimming shortened V by 3 bases and J by 7 bases, and 6 bases separated the two germline ends. The CDR3 totals 12 residues. The CDR3 DNA is TGTGCCAGCAGTTTGTTGGGTGAAAAACTGTTTTTT. Its protein is CASSLLGEKLFF.

The gene calls are TRBV7-9 and TRBJ2-5, with D perhaps TRBD1 (6 bases). The length of the CDR3 is 14 residues. Deletions cut 4 bases from V and 3 bases from J, with 12 bases between. Per the germline V gene, CDR1 is SEHNR and CDR2 is FQNEAQ (reference sequence). This chain's CDR3 is CASSSWDNEETQYF. DNA of the CDR3: TGTGCCAGCAGCTCCTGGGACAATGAAGAGACCCAGTACTTC.

In its sample, this clonotype was seen many times. This chain uses TRBV6-6 with TRBJ1-1; 7 bases line up with TRBD1. V shed 3 bases and J 0 bases; nucleotides not matched to a gene: 13. Germline CDR1 and CDR2: MNHNY and SVGAGI (reference sequence). The CDR3 is made up of 18 amino acids. The CDR3 here is CASSYTVLTGALNTEAFF. The CDR3 DNA reads TGTGCCAGCAGTTATACTGTCTTAACAGGGGCTTTGAACACTGAAGCTTTCTTT.

Details on this clonotype: This could be a read error, since a much larger clone is one nucleotide away. The chain employs TRBV4-3 and TRBJ1-1; tentative D call: TRBD1 (6 bases). The CDR3 sequence is 14 residues long. Looked up from germline, CDR1 is LGHNA and CDR2 is YSLEER. The CDR3 DNA is TGCGCCAGCAGCCAAGAAGACAGGAACACTGAAGCTTTATTT. This translates into CASSQEDRNTEALF.

This clonotype was picked up a small number of times. The chain combines TRBV29-1 with TRBJ2-1; 10 bases are shared with TRBD2. This CDR3 has 17 residues. V lost 5 bases to trimming and J lost 3 bases; unmatched junction nucleotides: 13. Germline V gene data show CDR1 as SQVTM and CDR2 as ANQGSEA. The CDR3 here is CSVNGLAGVKVYNEQFF. The CDR3 DNA reads as TGCAGCGTTAACGGTCTAGCGGGAGTGAAAGTCTACAATGAGCAGTTCTTC.

This clonotype was seen many times. The chain links TRBV5-6 to TRBJ2-1; D is undetermined. Between the trimmed V and J ends, which lost 0 bases and 7 bases, there was a span of 2 bases. Germline CDR1 reads SGHDT; CDR2 reads YYEEEE. The CDR3 has 11 amino acids. The CDR3 DNA sequence: TGTGCCAGCAGCTTGGGAAATGAGCAGTTCTTC. Translated: CASSLGNEQFF.

The rearrangement links TRBV12-3 or TRBV12-4 to TRBJ2-1, with D perhaps matching TRBD2 (5 bases). Trimming removed 2 bases from V and 8 bases from J, with 10 bases in between. The CDR3 spans 13 residues. The CDR3 DNA reads as TGTGCCAGCAGTTTATGGCCCGGGGATGAGCAGTTCTTC. Translating gives CASSLWPGDEQFF.

This clonotype was seen repeatedly, ten times or more. The J gene is TRBJ1-1, the V gene TRBV29-1, with TRBD1 matching over 11 bases. Germline V gene sequence: CDR1 SQVTM, CDR2 ANQGSEA. V shed 6 bases, J shed 8 bases, and the junction held 11 bases outside the gene matches. The CDR3 spans 14 residues. As DNA, the CDR3 is TGCAGCGTGAAACTGCCCGGGACAGGGGGAGAAGCTTTCTTT. It yields the protein CSVKLPGTGGEAFF.

On this clonotype itself: A read error may account for a junction end that differs from germline. The chain carries TRBV20-1 and TRBJ2-7; D is unresolved. The CDR3 is made up of 15 amino acids. Germline values: CDR1 DFQATT, CDR2 SNEGSKA (reference sequence). CDR3 region: CSARERAPISYEEYF. As DNA, the CDR3 is TGCAGTGCTAGAGAGAGAGCACCTATCTCCTACGAGGAGTACTTC.

This clonotype was seen at least ten times. V is TRBV20-1 and J is TRBJ2-7; D possibly uses TRBD1 or TRBD2 (5 bases each). V dropped 1 base and J dropped 2 bases, with 21 bases sitting between them. Germline lookup yields CDR1 DFQATT and CDR2 SNEGSKA (reference sequence). The CDR3 is made up of 17 amino acids. The CDR3 coding sequence is TGCAGTGCTAGAGGTCCGGGGACCTGGGAGCAGCCCTACGAGCAGTACTTC. Residues: CSARGPGTWEQPYEQYF.

This clonotype has only one observation. A much larger clone lies one base from this, so it may be a read error. V usage is TRBV20-1 and J usage is TRBJ2-7; the D is unclear. CDR1 is DFQATT and CDR2 is SNEGSKA in the germline V gene (reference sequence). The CDR3 consists of 11 residues. V was cut by 1 base and J by 8 bases, with 9 bases left in between. The CDR3 region is CSARGEYKQYF. The CDR3 DNA is TGCAGTGCTAGAGGCGAATACAAGCAGTACTTC.